This TCR beta chain was documented in a study of shared clonotypes between healthy human individuals. Study information: Researchers drew samples from a couple of women and a few men aged 18 to 49. Study results and caveats: The study found 4.5% to 6% of naive CD4 clonotypes shared across several donors.

In the case of this clone: Its specificity is not known.

Generated by immunoSEQ multiplex PCR, the TCRdb table keeps only in-frame clones and is missing some. Altogether 500,000 to 700,000 clones are present, about 95% being singletons, with the ten largest covering about 0.11%. Naive CD8 cells were CD45RO-negative, positively selected for CCR7, excluding terminally differentiated effector memory CD45RA+ cells. The CDR3 totals 14 residues. J gave up 4 bases and V 6 bases, and 5 bases lay outside the gene matches. Germline values: CDR1 SNHLY, CDR2 FYNNEI. The rearrangement joins TRBV2 to TRBJ2-7; 11 bases agree with TRBD2. The specimen was naive CD8+ T cells sorted from blood. This receptor was obtained from a woman between 25 and 40 years old in good health. CDR3 nucleotide sequence: TGTGCCAGCAGACTAGCGGGAGAAGTGTACGAGCAGTACTTC. It translates to CASRLAGEVYEQYF.